The TCR beta chain described here comes from a study of T cell responses to AZD1222 COVID-19 vaccine. Findings and limits, study-wide: Spike was spanned by vaccine-associated CD4 TCRs, which were dominant at 160-218 and 743-854. Variant regions that are unmutated are reportedly the target of nearly half of spike-specific TCRs.

As concerns this clone: The antigen is undetermined.

The CDR3 is 15 amino acids. Trimming pared 4 bases from V and 0 bases from J, leaving 13 bases between. Germline values: CDR1 MGHRA, CDR2 YSYEKL. Repertoires were generated with immunoSEQ multiplex PCR, while TCRdb's copy carries only in-frame clones and drops some. Here the sample spans about 140,000 clones, roughly 90% being singletons. The chain couples TRBV4-1 to TRBJ2-7, with D possibly matching TRBD2 (6 bases). Source: peripheral blood, taken on day 0 of AZD1222 vaccination. The receptor comes from an adult in good health. CDR3 sequence (DNA): TGCGCCAGCAGCCCCTCCGGGGGACTCTCCTACGAGCAGTACTTC. Its protein is CASSPSGGLSYEQYF.